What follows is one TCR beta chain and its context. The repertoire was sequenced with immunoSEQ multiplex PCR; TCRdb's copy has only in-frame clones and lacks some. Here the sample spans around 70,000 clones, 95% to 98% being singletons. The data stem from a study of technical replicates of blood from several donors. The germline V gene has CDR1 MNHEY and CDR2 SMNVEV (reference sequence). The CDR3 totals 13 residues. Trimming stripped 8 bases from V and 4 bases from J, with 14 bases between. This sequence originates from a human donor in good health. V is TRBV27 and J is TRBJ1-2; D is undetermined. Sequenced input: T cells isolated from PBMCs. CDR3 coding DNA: TGTGCCAGCTCCCCACTGGAGAGCTATGGCTACACCTTC. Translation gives CASSPLESYGYTF.